The clone carrying this TCR beta chain has more than one count but fewer than ten. Its cognate antigen is unknown. The record originates from a study of T cells in Graves' hyperthyroidism and ophthalmopathy. Notes on the study in general: Model-based prediction identified ophthalmopathy a median approximately 6.2 months prior to its onset.

Amplification targeted TCR beta CDR3 regions from RNA transcripts. A set of HTBI primers served as the primers for a first-round RT-PCR of the TCR CDR3. TCRdb independently ran MiXCR on the multiplex PCR reads; one entry per CDR3 protein. The table includes 700,000 or so distinct CDR3 sequences, less than 20% detected once. The CDR3 totals 16 residues. Germline-derived CDR1 and CDR2 are SEHNR and FQNEAQ (reference sequence). Trimming cost V 5 bases and J 0 bases; bases outside gene matches: 5. This sequence joins TRBV7-9 and TRBJ2-1, with 9 bases identical to TRBD2. Sequenced input: blood. The source of this sequence is a man aged 18 to 29 with Graves' hyperthyroidism. CDR3: CASSSLAGDSYNEQFF. For the CDR3, the DNA is TGTGCCAGCAGCAGCTTAGCGGGAGACTCCTACAATGAGCAGTTCTTC.